This T cell receptor beta chain was captured in a study of T cell responses to AZD1222 COVID-19 vaccine. Study findings and constraints: In a largely white British group with more females than males, clonal diversity was possibly underestimated.

In its sample, this clone was seen once. Its target is unknown. Germline values: CDR1 SGHTA, CDR2 FQGNSA. The CDR3 covers 13 residues. Trimming pared 1 base from V and 8 bases from J, leaving 11 bases between. The table came from immunoSEQ multiplex PCR; TCRdb's copy has only in-frame clones and leaves some out. The data show over 100,000 clones, 86% seen once. The receptor was isolated from an adult in good health. The chain recombines TRBV7-2 with TRBJ1-2, with D perhaps TRBD1 (5 bases). This material consisted of peripheral blood, taken on day 0 of AZD1222 vaccination. In nucleotides, the CDR3 is TGTGCCAGCAGCTTAGACAGGTCGAGAGGCTACACCTTC. Amino acids: CASSLDRSRGYTF.